This T cell receptor (beta chain) is drawn from a study of blood T cell repertoires in COVID-19. Using immunoSEQ multiplex PCR, the repertoire was profiled, and TCRdb retains in-frame clones only, with some absent. The sample shows 94,000 or so clones, approximately 86% of them seen only once. Source material: peripheral blood. This clonotype was obtained from a woman between 65 and 79 years old with acute or convalescent COVID-19.

Here the CDR3 DNA reads TGTGCCAGCAGTTACTCGGCTAGCGGGAGTTATACGCAGTATTTT. Amino acid sequence: CASSYSASGSYTQYF. The V gene is TRBV6-5, the J gene TRBJ2-3; 10 bases map to TRBD2. The CDR3 spans 15 residues. Germline CDR1 reads MNHEY; CDR2 reads SVGAGI. J was trimmed by 7 bases and V by 0 bases; bases with no gene match: 4.